The 17 T cell receptor beta chains in this list originate from one sample, sequenced in a study of somatic mutations in cytotoxic T cells in rheumatoid arthritis (dated by TCRdb to about 2017). Receptor libraries were prepared by the immunoSEQ multiplex PCR assay. TCRdb took over this immuneACCESS table, retaining in-frame rearrangements with V and J assigned. Such tables are incomplete; in checked studies, under half of the missing clones stem from an unresolved V gene, and the remainder is unexplained. The sample table shows about 17,000 clones, and approximately 80% are seen once. Roughly 4.5% of the sample rests with the top ten. The sample taken for sequencing was CD8+ T cells sorted from blood. The receptors here all came from an adult with rheumatoid arthritis.

The chain is built from TRBV27 and TRBJ2-7, with a tentative D call TRBD1 (5 bases). CDR1 is MNHEY and CDR2 is SMNVEV in the germline V gene (reference sequence). Trimming pared 2 bases from V and 5 bases from J, leaving 10 bases between. The CDR3 is made up of 13 amino acids. CDR3 amino acids: CASSLQGLNEQYF. The CDR3, as DNA: TGTGCCAGCAGTTTACAGGGTTTGAACGAGCAGTACTTC.

CDR3 sequence (DNA): TGTGCCAGCAGTAGCGACAGGGGGAACACTGAAGCTTTCTTT. Translated, it gives CASSSDRGNTEAFF. This chain links TRBV27 with TRBJ1-1; 8 nucleotides agree with TRBD1. This CDR3 region has 14 residues. Germline loops: CDR1 MNHEY, CDR2 SMNVEV (reference sequence). Trimming at V came to 5 bases and at J to 1 base, leaving 3 bases not matched to a gene.

The chain recombines TRBV4-2 with TRBJ2-2, with unresolved D. This CDR3 region has 14 residues. Trimming removed 6 bases from V and 6 bases from J, with 14 bases in between. Germline V CDR1 and CDR2: LGHNA, YNFKEQ. CDR3 in amino acids: CASRPGLVPGELFF. In DNA, the CDR3 is TGTGCCAGCAGACCCGGATTGGTACCCGGGGAGCTGTTTTTT.

V gene TRBV11-2 combines with J gene TRBJ1-1; D ambiguous. V was pared by 4 bases and J by 5 bases, with 14 bases between. This CDR3 has 14 amino acids. Germline V CDR1 and CDR2: SGHAT, FQNNGV. The CDR3 region is CASSWNAGGTEAFF. Here the CDR3 DNA reads TGTGCCAGCAGCTGGAACGCAGGTGGGACTGAAGCTTTCTTT.

The count of this clone is one. The genes are TRBV19 and TRBJ2-1; possible D gene TRBD1, 6 bases. V was cut by 1 base and J by 8 bases, with 12 bases left in between. Per germline, CDR1 LNHDA and CDR2 SQIVND (reference sequence). The CDR3 spans 14 residues. CDR3 protein: CASSIVDRRHEQFF. The CDR3 bases are TGTGCCAGTAGTATAGTTGACAGGCGGCATGAGCAGTTCTTC.

This clone was observed a few times. The chain employs TRBV9 and TRBJ1-1; 8 bases align to TRBD1. J was trimmed by 5 bases and V by 6 bases; bases with no gene match: 15. Germline V gene lookup returns CDR1 SGDLS and CDR2 YYNGEE. The CDR3 is made up of 16 amino acids. The DNA of the CDR3 is TGTGCCAGCAACCCTCCGGACAGGGTGTTGTCAACTGAAGCTTTCTTT. It codes for CASNPPDRVLSTEAFF.

The genes are TRBV7-2 and TRBJ1-2; the match to TRBD1 covers 8 bases. Germline CDR1 and CDR2: SGHTA and FQGNSA. J was trimmed by 8 bases and V by 5 bases; bases with no gene match: 13. This CDR3 region has 15 residues. The CDR3: CASSTEDRVLGGYTF. The CDR3 DNA follows: TGTGCCAGCAGCACCGAGGACAGGGTCCTTGGGGGCTACACCTTC.

V gene TRBV4-2 combines with J gene TRBJ2-5, with TRBD2 identical over 8 bases. Germline V CDR1 and CDR2: LGHNA, YNFKEQ. V was clipped by 0 bases and J by 5 bases; unmatched bases: 5. The CDR3 loop spans 15 amino acids. CDR3: CASSQEVRGAETQYF. CDR3 coding DNA: TGTGCCAGCAGCCAAGAGGTGCGGGGGGCCGAGACCCAGTACTTC.

A remark on this clone: This specimen includes other DNA sequences encoding the same CDR3. The V gene is TRBV9, the J gene TRBJ2-7; 7 nucleotides line up with TRBD2. The CDR3 spans 14 residues. Per germline, CDR1 SGDLS and CDR2 YYNGEE. The V and J ends lost 2 bases and 0 bases, in that order; junction bases with no gene match: 2. CDR3 bases: TGTGCCAGCAGCGTGGGGGGGAGCTCCTACGAGCAGTACTTC. It codes for CASSVGGSSYEQYF.

The chain links TRBV9 to TRBJ2-7, with D uncertain. The V gene's germline CDR1 is SGDLS and CDR2 YYNGEE. The ends were cut back, 3 bases at V and 2 bases at J, with 12 bases in the middle. This CDR3 comprises 14 residues. CDR3 coding DNA: TGTGCCAGCAGCGATTCGGGTCCCCCCTACGAGCAGTACTTC. Its translation: CASSDSGPPYEQYF.

The chain has TRBV2 and TRBJ2-1; D perhaps matches TRBD2 (6 bases). The ends were cut back, 7 bases at V and 5 bases at J, with 9 bases in the middle. Per germline, CDR1 SNHLY and CDR2 FYNNEI. CDR3 length: 12 amino acids. In DNA form, the CDR3 reads TGTGCCAGCATCGGGAGTAACAATGAGCAGTTCTTC. This encodes CASIGSNNEQFF.

In this sample, this clone is medium-sized. This chain joins TRBV5-5 and TRBJ2-7, with a possible D match to TRBD1 (5 bases). The CDR3 is 13 residues long. The V gene's germline CDR1 is SGHKS and CDR2 YYEKEE (reference sequence). The V and J ends lost 1 base and 3 bases respectively, with 8 bases between them. Here the CDR3 reads CASSLKGIYEQYF. DNA of the CDR3: TGTGCCAGCAGCTTGAAGGGGATCTACGAGCAGTACTTC.

The chain uses TRBV19 and TRBJ1-1; D not resolved. V lost 4 bases and J 0 bases, leaving 6 bases between the germline ends. The length of the CDR3 is 13 residues. Germline V lookup: CDR1 LNHDA, CDR2 SQIVND (reference sequence). The CDR3 loop is CASSSGLNTEAFF. CDR3 DNA sequence: TGTGCCAGTAGTAGCGGGTTGAACACTGAAGCTTTCTTT.

The table lists this clone with a count of one. In the same sample, other DNA sequences code for this CDR3. This chain links TRBV2 with TRBJ1-4, with a possible D match to TRBD1 (5 bases). This CDR3 is 14 amino acids long. The V and J ends lost 8 bases and 4 bases respectively, with 14 bases between them. The germline gives CDR1 SNHLY, CDR2 FYNNEI. The DNA of the CDR3 is TGTGCCAGCCAAACAGGACTTTATAATGAAAAACTGTTTTTT. Encoded protein: CASQTGLYNEKLFF.

The chain uses TRBV4-1 and TRBJ2-7; 7 bases line up with TRBD1. From germline, CDR1 is MGHRA and CDR2 YSYEKL. J was trimmed by 2 bases and V by 1 base; bases with no gene match: 11. The CDR3 has 17 amino acids. The CDR3 sequence: CASSQVRGQTPTYEQYF. DNA of the CDR3: TGCGCCAGCAGCCAAGTACGGGGACAGACCCCGACCTACGAGCAGTACTTC.

This clone was detected only a few times. This chain connects TRBV9 to TRBJ1-4, with D tentatively TRBD1 (6 bases). The CDR3 consists of 15 residues. CDR1 is SGDLS, CDR2 YYNGEE, per germline. V lost 0 bases and J 10 bases, leaving 16 bases between the germline ends. In DNA form, the CDR3 reads TGTGCCAGCAGCGTAGATGGCAGGGGAGCGGTAAAACTGTTTTTT. As protein: CASSVDGRGAVKLFF.

The DNA of the CDR3 is TGTGCCAGCACCAACCTCGGGGGGGGGCTACCGCCTGGGGCCAACGTCCTGACTTTC. Translation gives CASTNLGGGLPPGANVLTF. V usage is TRBV7-9 and J usage is TRBJ2-6; 8 bases are shared with TRBD2. CDR3 size: 19 residues. The V segment lost 7 bases and the J segment 2 bases; nucleotides outside the gene matches: 16. Germline assignment: CDR1 SEHNR and CDR2 FQNEAQ (reference sequence).